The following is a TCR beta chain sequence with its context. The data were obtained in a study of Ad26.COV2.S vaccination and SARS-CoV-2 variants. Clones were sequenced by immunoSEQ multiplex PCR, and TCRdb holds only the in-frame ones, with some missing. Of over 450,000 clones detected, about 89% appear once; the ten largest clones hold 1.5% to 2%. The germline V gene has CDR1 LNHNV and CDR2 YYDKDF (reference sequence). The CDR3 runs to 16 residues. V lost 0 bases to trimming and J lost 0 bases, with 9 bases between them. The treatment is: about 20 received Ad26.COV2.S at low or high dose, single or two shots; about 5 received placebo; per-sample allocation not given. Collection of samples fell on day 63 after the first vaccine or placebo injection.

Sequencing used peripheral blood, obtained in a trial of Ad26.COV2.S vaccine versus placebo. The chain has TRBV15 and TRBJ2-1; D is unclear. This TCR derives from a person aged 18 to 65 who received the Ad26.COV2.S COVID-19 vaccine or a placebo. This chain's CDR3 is CATSRDLSASYNEQFF. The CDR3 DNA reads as TGTGCCACCAGCAGAGATCTCTCCGCCTCCTACAATGAGCAGTTCTTC.